This is a list of T cell receptor beta chains from one sample in a study of spatial heterogeneity in lung cancer. TCRdb independently ran MiXCR on the 5' RACE reads; one entry per CDR3 protein. Of around 92,000 distinct CDR3 sequences listed, more than 10% are singletons. Sequenced here: PBMCs, sampled at surgery. The receptors originated from a male donor with early-stage non-small cell lung cancer. Each CDR3 is given with its conserved first and last residue. The D gene is left open where the match is weak. Expanded clones get a size class; other rows say once, few or many, or leave the size out.

CDR3aa,CDR3nt,d_gene,abundance,j_gene,v_gene
CASSRDRDINYEQYF,TGTGCCAGCAGTAGAGACAGGGACATAAACTACGAGCAGTACTTC,TRBD1,.,TRBJ2-7,TRBV6-5
CSARGKWAGELFF,TGCAGTGCTAGAGGAAAATGGGCCGGGGAGCTGTTTTTT,.,.,TRBJ2-2,TRBV20-1
CASSEIRAYEQYF,TGTGCCAGCAGCGAAATCAGGGCCTACGAGCAGTACTTC,.,.,TRBJ2-7,TRBV5-4
CASTLTGGANGYTF,TGTGCCAGCACCCTTACAGGGGGCGCAAATGGCTACACCTTC,TRBD1,few,TRBJ1-2,TRBV7-8
CASSADRGRGTDTQYF,TGTGCCAGCAGCGCCGACAGGGGGCGAGGCACAGATACGCAGTATTTT,TRBD1,.,TRBJ2-3,TRBV9
CASSLGVSYNEQFF,TGTGCCAGCAGTTTGGGGGTCTCCTACAATGAGCAGTTCTTC,.,many,TRBJ2-1,TRBV12-3/TRBV12-4
CASSSPRGRNTEAFF,TGTGCCAGCAGTTCCCCCCGCGGGAGGAACACTGAAGCTTTCTTT,.,few,TRBJ1-1,TRBV28
CASSSTDADSYNEQFF,TGTGCCAGCTCATCTACCGACGCTGACTCCTACAATGAGCAGTTCTTC,.,.,TRBJ2-1,TRBV18
CASSVGASGDNEQFF,TGTGCCAGCAGCGTAGGAGCTAGCGGGGACAATGAGCAGTTCTTC,TRBD2,many,TRBJ2-1,TRBV9
CASSSGLGNQPQHF,TGTGCCAGCAGCTCAGGGTTGGGCAATCAGCCCCAGCATTTT,.,.,TRBJ1-5,TRBV3-1
CASSPPGGHNSPLHF,TGTGCCAGCAGCCCTCCCGGAGGGCATAATTCACCCCTCCACTTT,.,few,TRBJ1-6,TRBV9
CASSRGQGPSEQYF,TGTGCCAGCAGTCGCGGACAGGGACCCTCGGAGCAGTACTTC,TRBD1,many,TRBJ2-7,TRBV12-3/TRBV12-4
CASSLGPKGTDTQYF,TGTGCCAGCAGTTTAGGCCCCAAAGGCACAGATACGCAGTATTTT,.,.,TRBJ2-3,TRBV12-3/TRBV12-4
CASSFRGRNNEQFF,TGTGCCAGCAGTTTCCGGGGGAGAAACAATGAGCAGTTCTTC,.,few,TRBJ2-1,TRBV28
CASSLEARHTEAFF,TGCGCCAGCAGCTTGGAAGCCAGGCACACTGAAGCTTTCTTT,.,few,TRBJ1-1,TRBV5-1
CASSLQKSSYNEQFF,TGTGCCAGCAGTCTTCAGAAGAGCTCCTACAATGAGCAGTTCTTC,.,.,TRBJ2-1,TRBV2
CASSLELGFNQPQHF,TGTGCCAGCAGCTTAGAACTCGGGTTTAATCAGCCCCAGCATTTT,.,few,TRBJ1-5,TRBV7-6
CASSRTGGVDQPQHF,TGTGCCAGCAGCCGGACAGGGGGCGTCGATCAGCCCCAGCATTTT,TRBD1,few,TRBJ1-5,TRBV7-6
CASTGDHPNTEAFF,TGTGCCAGCACGGGGGACCACCCGAACACTGAAGCTTTCTTT,.,many,TRBJ1-1,TRBV18
CASSASGRAATGELFF,TGTGCCAGCAGTGCTAGCGGGAGGGCCGCCACCGGGGAGCTGTTTTTT,TRBD2,.,TRBJ2-2,TRBV6-6
CASSRGASYEQYF,TGTGCCAGCTCGAGGGGCGCCTCCTACGAGCAGTACTTC,.,many,TRBJ2-7,TRBV28
CASSQGPTGNQPQHF,TGTGCCAGCAGCCAGGGTCCCACGGGCAATCAGCCCCAGCATTTT,.,many,TRBJ1-5,TRBV3-1
CASSSFSGRGEQYF,TGTGCCAGCAGCTCCTTTTCTGGACGGGGCGAGCAGTACTTC,.,.,TRBJ2-7,TRBV7-2
CASSLERGSNEKLFF,TGTGCCAGCAGCTTGGAAAGGGGCTCTAATGAAAAACTGTTTTTT,.,few,TRBJ1-4,TRBV5-5
CASSVGGQSSYNEQFF,TGTGCCAGCAGCGTAGGGGGGCAAAGCTCCTACAATGAGCAGTTCTTC,.,.,TRBJ2-1,TRBV9
CSAWASASYNEQFF,TGCAGTGCCTGGGCTAGCGCATCCTACAATGAGCAGTTCTTC,.,.,TRBJ2-1,TRBV20-1
CASSYRDRSDEQYF,TGTGCCAGCAGTTACCGGGACAGGTCGGACGAGCAGTACTTC,TRBD1,.,TRBJ2-7,TRBV6-2/TRBV6-3
CAISDNAEAFF,TGTGCCATCAGTGATAACGCTGAAGCTTTCTTT,.,many,TRBJ1-1,TRBV10-3
CASTQGPSRQETQYF,TGTGCCAGCACCCAAGGACCCAGCCGGCAAGAGACCCAGTACTTC,.,many,TRBJ2-5,TRBV12-3/TRBV12-4
CASSSPGAVTNYGYTF,TGTGCCAGCAGCTCCCCTGGGGCAGTCACTAACTATGGCTACACCTTC,.,many,TRBJ1-2,TRBV5-4
CASRTGLAGAGANVLTF,TGTGCCAGCAGGACGGGACTAGCGGGAGCCGGGGCCAACGTCCTGACTTTC,TRBD2,.,TRBJ2-6,TRBV7-9
CASSLGAENIQYF,TGTGCCAGCAGTTTAGGAGCAGAAAACATTCAGTACTTC,.,.,TRBJ2-4,TRBV28